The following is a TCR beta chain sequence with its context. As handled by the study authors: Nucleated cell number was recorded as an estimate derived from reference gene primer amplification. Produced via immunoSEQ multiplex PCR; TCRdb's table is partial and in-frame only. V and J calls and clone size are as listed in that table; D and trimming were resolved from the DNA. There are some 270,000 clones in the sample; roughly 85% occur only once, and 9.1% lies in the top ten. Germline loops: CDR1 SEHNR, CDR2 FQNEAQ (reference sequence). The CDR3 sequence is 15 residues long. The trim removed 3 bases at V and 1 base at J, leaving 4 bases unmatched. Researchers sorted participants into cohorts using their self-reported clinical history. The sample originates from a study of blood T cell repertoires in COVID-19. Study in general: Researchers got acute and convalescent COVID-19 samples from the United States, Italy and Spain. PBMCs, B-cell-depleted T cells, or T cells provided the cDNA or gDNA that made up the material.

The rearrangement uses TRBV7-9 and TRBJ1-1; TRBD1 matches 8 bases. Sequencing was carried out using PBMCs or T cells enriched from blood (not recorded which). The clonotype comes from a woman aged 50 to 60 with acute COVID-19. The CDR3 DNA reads TGTGCCAGCAGCTTGGGGACAGGCCCGAACACTGAAGCTTTCTTT. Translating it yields CASSLGTGPNTEAFF.